A single T cell receptor (beta chain) is shown here with its context. What it binds is unknown. PCR was performed a second time for about 6 to 11 cycles using a sample-barcoded 5' primer and a J-beta primer mix. TCRdb called the 5' RACE reads again in MiXCR, with one record for every CDR3 protein. The sample carries 450,000 to 700,000 distinct CDR3 sequences, roughly 28% recorded once. The germline V gene encodes CDR1 DFQATT and CDR2 SNEGSKA (reference sequence). This CDR3 comprises 17 residues. V was pared by 3 bases and J by 4 bases, with 12 bases of the junction left unmatched. The data derive from a study of blood T cells in healthy people across ages. General study findings and limits: Calculation of diversity from one million T cells yielded estimates considered to be underestimates. Relative to aged donors, long-lived donors carried more naive CD4+ cells and displayed higher diversity.

The chain combines TRBV20-1 with TRBJ1-4; TRBD1 aligns across 9 bases. The sequencing sample was made of blood. This receptor was obtained from an older woman in good health. CDR3 in amino acids: CSARDRDRVPGNEKLFF. CDR3 nucleotides: TGCAGTGCTAGGGACCGGGACAGGGTTCCCGGTAATGAAAAACTGTTTTTT.